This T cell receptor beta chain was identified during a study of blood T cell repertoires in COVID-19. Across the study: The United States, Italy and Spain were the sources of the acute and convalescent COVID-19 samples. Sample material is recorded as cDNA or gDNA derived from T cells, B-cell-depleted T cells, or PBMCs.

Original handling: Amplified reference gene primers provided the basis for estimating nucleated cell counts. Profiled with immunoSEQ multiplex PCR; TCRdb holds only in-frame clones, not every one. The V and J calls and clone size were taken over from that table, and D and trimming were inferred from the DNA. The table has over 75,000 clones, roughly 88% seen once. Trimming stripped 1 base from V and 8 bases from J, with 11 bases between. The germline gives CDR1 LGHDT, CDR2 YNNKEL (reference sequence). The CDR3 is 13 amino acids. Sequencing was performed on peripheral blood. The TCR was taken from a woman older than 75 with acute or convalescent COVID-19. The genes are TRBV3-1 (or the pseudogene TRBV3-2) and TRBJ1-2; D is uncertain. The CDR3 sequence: CASSQVPHEGYTF. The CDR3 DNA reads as TGTGCCAGCAGCCAAGTTCCCCACGAGGGCTACACCTTC.